A selection of T cell receptor beta chains follows, all from one sample in a study of T cell repertoires in cytomegalovirus infection. MiXCR, applied by TCRdb to the reads, yields one record per CDR3 protein. Of 800,000 to 950,000 distinct CDR3 sequences in the sample, approximately 32% are singletons; the top ten hold around an eighth. These receptors have no identified antigens. The specimen comprised cultured CD8+ T cells from PBMCs, sampled from culture after CMV antigen stimulation. The source of these receptors is a human donor in good health (CMV status not recorded). Some clones in this sample may be carry-over from other donors' samples. The CDR3 runs from the conserved cysteine through the conserved F or W. D genes are given only for firm matches.

J gene | D gene | V gene | CDR3 protein
TRBJ2-1 | . | TRBV11-1 | CASSLALPGINEQFF
TRBJ2-3 | . | TRBV4-1 | CASSQERGLSDTQYF
TRBJ1-4 | TRBD1 | TRBV10-3 | CAISESKLTGDGTNEKLFF
TRBJ2-7 | . | TRBV2 | CASSWRQTYEQYF
TRBJ2-1 | . | TRBV19 | CASSIGKVSEQFF
TRBJ2-7 | TRBD1 | TRBV13 | CASSNRDSSYEQYF
TRBJ2-3 | TRBD1 | TRBV7-8 | CASSLAQGWGTDTQYF
TRBJ2-7 | . | TRBV6-1 | CASSKQGVGYEQYF
TRBJ1-6 | TRBD1 | TRBV27 | CASSFRRGQGPGSPLHF
TRBJ2-1 | . | TRBV19 | CASSILKGKYSYNEQFF
TRBJ2-7 | TRBD1 | TRBV11-2 | CASSQGQGRYEQYF
TRBJ1-1 | . | TRBV7-8 | CASSRTGALRNTEAFF
TRBJ1-6 | . | TRBV10-3 | CAIKRGDNSPLHF
TRBJ2-7 | TRBD1 | TRBV28 | CASSPGTVISYEQYF
TRBJ2-1 | . | TRBV7-6 | CASGQGLQWEQFF
TRBJ2-1 | TRBD1 | TRBV12-3/TRBV12-4 | CASSPLGTGSEQFF
TRBJ1-2 | TRBD1 | TRBV7-2 | CASSLQPPGTGGDGYTF
TRBJ2-1 | TRBD1 | TRBV4-1 | CASSQVQGTRNEQFF
TRBJ2-5 | TRBD1 | TRBV7-6 | CASSLAQGVETQYF
TRBJ2-5 | . | TRBV14 | CASSQGEEALSQETQYF
TRBJ1-4 | . | TRBV20-1 | CSAPLGGKLFF
TRBJ2-5 | TRBD1 | TRBV2 | CASRARGRLETQYF
TRBJ2-5 | . | TRBV7-6 | CASSLSDSQETQYF
TRBJ2-3 | . | TRBV27 | CASSLFYPWRDTQYF
TRBJ2-2 | . | TRBV7-7 | CASSFDLTGELFF
TRBJ1-6 | . | TRBV15 | CATSPAGGAEWSYNSPLHF
TRBJ1-2 | . | TRBV7-8 | CASSFRDHLNYGYTF
TRBJ2-5 | TRBD1 | TRBV6-1 | CASSSVTGVGETQYF
TRBJ2-1 | . | TRBV12-3/TRBV12-4 | CASKFVYNEQFF
TRBJ2-5 | TRBD2 | TRBV7-2 | CASSFRALSGGAETQYF
TRBJ2-1 | TRBD2 | TRBV9 | CASSAGLAGGMQFF
TRBJ2-1 | TRBD1 | TRBV7-9 | CASSSHPGQGNNEQFF
TRBJ1-2 | . | TRBV10-3 | CAISPGQTYGYTF
TRBJ1-1 | . | TRBV14 | CASSQNGLEAFF
TRBJ2-3 | TRBD1 | TRBV24-1 | CATSRDSPTSTDTQYF
TRBJ2-2 | . | TRBV27 | CASLGQGLIGELFF
TRBJ2-5 | . | TRBV4-3 | CASSRGEDSLAGTQYF